These T cell receptor beta chains were read from a single sample in a study of PD-1 blockade in classical Hodgkin lymphoma. Sequencing used immunoSEQ multiplex PCR; TCRdb keeps in-frame clones, though not all of them. This table holds some 8,900 clones, roughly 85% found once. Sample: peripheral blood mononuclear cells (PBMCs), taken before the fourth cycle of nivolumab. These TCRs come from a human donor with classical Hodgkin lymphoma. CDR3s include the opening cysteine and the closing phenylalanine or tryptophan. The D gene is left open where the match is weak. Clone size, where shown, is once, few, many, or a class for clones that have expanded.

len: 15; d_gene: .; j_gene: TRBJ1-5; v_gene: TRBV6-6; abundance: .; CDR3nt: TGTGCCAGCAGAAAGGATCCGAATAGCAATCAGCCCCAGCATTTT; CDR3aa: CASRKDPNSNQPQHF
len: 14; d_gene: TRBD1; j_gene: TRBJ2-7; v_gene: TRBV10-3; abundance: .; CDR3nt: TGTGCCATCGGGAGAGGGGGCAACTCCTACGAGCAGTACTTC; CDR3aa: CAIGRGGNSYEQYF
len: 16; d_gene: .; j_gene: TRBJ2-1; v_gene: TRBV28; abundance: .; CDR3nt: TGTGCCAGCAAAACCAGCGGTGGGAGGACTTACAATGAGCAGTTCTTC; CDR3aa: CASKTSGGRTYNEQFF
len: 14; d_gene: TRBD1; j_gene: TRBJ2-7; v_gene: TRBV5-1; abundance: .; CDR3nt: TGCGCCAGCAGTCGGGACAGGGGGCCTTACGAGCAGTACTTC; CDR3aa: CASSRDRGPYEQYF
len: 11; d_gene: .; j_gene: TRBJ2-5; v_gene: TRBV20-1; abundance: few; CDR3nt: TGCAGTGCTAGAGATGGGATGACCCAGTACTTC; CDR3aa: CSARDGMTQYF
len: 16; d_gene: .; j_gene: TRBJ2-5; v_gene: TRBV7-6; abundance: few; CDR3nt: TGTGCCAGCAGCTTAGCTGGCGCGATCGGACGGGAGACCCAGTACTTC; CDR3aa: CASSLAGAIGRETQYF
len: 14; d_gene: .; j_gene: TRBJ2-3; v_gene: TRBV7-7; abundance: .; CDR3nt: TGTGCTAGCAGCTATGGAGGGGCGGGTGATACGCAGTATTTT; CDR3aa: CASSYGGAGDTQYF
len: 13; d_gene: .; j_gene: TRBJ2-1; v_gene: TRBV6-5; abundance: .; CDR3nt: TGTGCCAGCCAGAGGGATGTCTACAATGAGCAGTTCTTC; CDR3aa: CASQRDVYNEQFF
len: 14; d_gene: .; j_gene: TRBJ2-5; v_gene: TRBV28; abundance: .; CDR3nt: TGTGCCAGCAGTTTGGATATGAGCTTGGTGACCCAGTACTTC; CDR3aa: CASSLDMSLVTQYF
len: 17; d_gene: TRBD1; j_gene: TRBJ2-6; v_gene: TRBV10-3; abundance: .; CDR3nt: TGTGCCACCCCTAGAGGACAGGGGTACTCTGGGGCCAACGTCCTGACTTTC; CDR3aa: CATPRGQGYSGANVLTF
len: 12; d_gene: TRBD2; j_gene: TRBJ2-1; v_gene: TRBV7-9; abundance: once; CDR3nt: TGTGCCACCTCAGCGGGATACAATGAGCAGTTCTTC; CDR3aa: CATSAGYNEQFF
len: 16; d_gene: .; j_gene: TRBJ2-1; v_gene: TRBV7-3; abundance: .; CDR3nt: TGTGCCAGCAGCTTATCGGGACTTCACTCCTACAATGAGCAGTTCTTC; CDR3aa: CASSLSGLHSYNEQFF
len: 12; d_gene: .; j_gene: TRBJ1-2; v_gene: TRBV19; abundance: .; CDR3nt: TGTGCCAGTAGTATGGTGGGGGATGGCTACACCTTC; CDR3aa: CASSMVGDGYTF
len: 14; d_gene: .; j_gene: TRBJ2-1; v_gene: TRBV7-3; abundance: .; CDR3nt: TGTGCCAGCAGCTTCGGTACGGGGTACAATGAGCAGTTCTTC; CDR3aa: CASSFGTGYNEQFF
len: 13; d_gene: .; j_gene: TRBJ2-7; v_gene: TRBV27; abundance: .; CDR3nt: TGTGCCAGCAGTTTTAGACATACCTACGAGCAGTACTTC; CDR3aa: CASSFRHTYEQYF
len: 15; d_gene: TRBD2; j_gene: TRBJ2-5; v_gene: TRBV5-6; abundance: .; CDR3nt: TGTGCCAGCAGCTTGCTTACGGGAGGGAAGGAGACCCAGTACTTC; CDR3aa: CASSLLTGGKETQYF
len: 17; d_gene: .; j_gene: TRBJ2-2; v_gene: TRBV18; abundance: .; CDR3nt: TGTGCCAGCTCACAACTTCAGGGTCCCCCCGACACCGGGGAGCTGTTTTTT; CDR3aa: CASSQLQGPPDTGELFF
len: 15; d_gene: .; j_gene: TRBJ2-7; v_gene: TRBV9; abundance: .; CDR3nt: TGTGCCAGCAGCGGGCAGGAGAGTCCTGTCTACGAGCAGTACTTC; CDR3aa: CASSGQESPVYEQYF
len: 12; d_gene: .; j_gene: TRBJ1-5; v_gene: TRBV10-1; abundance: .; CDR3nt: TGCGCCAGCAGCAATACGGACAGGCCCCAGCATTTT; CDR3aa: CASSNTDRPQHF
len: 15; d_gene: TRBD2; j_gene: TRBJ2-3; v_gene: TRBV6-6; abundance: .; CDR3nt: TGTGCCAGCGGACTAGCGGGGATAGGGACAGATACGCAGTATTTT; CDR3aa: CASGLAGIGTDTQYF
len: 16; d_gene: TRBD1; j_gene: TRBJ1-2; v_gene: TRBV19; abundance: .; CDR3nt: TGTGCCAGTAGTAAAGCCGGGACAGGGGCTAACTATGGCTACACCTTC; CDR3aa: CASSKAGTGANYGYTF
len: 16; d_gene: .; j_gene: TRBJ2-7; v_gene: TRBV11-2; abundance: .; CDR3nt: TGTGCCAGCAGCTTAACGGATCTCGGGCCTCCGGGCGAGCAGTACTTC; CDR3aa: CASSLTDLGPPGEQYF
len: 15; d_gene: TRBD2; j_gene: TRBJ2-7; v_gene: TRBV27; abundance: .; CDR3nt: TGTGCCAGCAGTTTCTCCTCTAGCGGGAGTGGCGAGCAGTACTTC; CDR3aa: CASSFSSSGSGEQYF
len: 13; d_gene: .; j_gene: TRBJ2-7; v_gene: TRBV18; abundance: .; CDR3nt: TGTGCCAGCTCACCAGGGCGCTCCTACGAGCAGTACTTC; CDR3aa: CASSPGRSYEQYF
len: 16; d_gene: TRBD1; j_gene: TRBJ1-4; v_gene: TRBV4-1; abundance: .; CDR3nt: TGCGCCAGCAGCCAACCGGACCGGGACAGGGTAGGAAAACTGTTTTTT; CDR3aa: CASSQPDRDRVGKLFF
len: 14; d_gene: .; j_gene: TRBJ2-7; v_gene: TRBV7-2; abundance: .; CDR3nt: TGTGCCAGCAGCTTATCGAAGGATTCCTACGAGCAGTACTTC; CDR3aa: CASSLSKDSYEQYF
len: 15; d_gene: TRBD1; j_gene: TRBJ2-2; v_gene: TRBV9; abundance: few; CDR3nt: TGTGCCAGCAGCGTGGAAACAGGGGGCACCGGGGAGCTGTTTTTT; CDR3aa: CASSVETGGTGELFF
len: 17; d_gene: TRBD1; j_gene: TRBJ1-5; v_gene: TRBV18; abundance: .; CDR3nt: TGTGCCAGCTCGCGGGTAGCGGGACAGGGGAACAATCAGCCCCAGCATTTT; CDR3aa: CASSRVAGQGNNQPQHF
len: 14; d_gene: .; j_gene: TRBJ1-1; v_gene: TRBV6-5; abundance: .; CDR3nt: TGTGCCAGCAGTTATTTGAGGGGAAACACTGAAGCTTTCTTT; CDR3aa: CASSYLRGNTEAFF
len: 18; d_gene: TRBD2; j_gene: TRBJ2-2; v_gene: TRBV9; abundance: .; CDR3nt: TGTGCCAGCAGCGTAGTGGCTAGCGGGGGGCAGAACACCGGGGAGCTGTTTTTT; CDR3aa: CASSVVASGGQNTGELFF
len: 14; d_gene: .; j_gene: TRBJ2-3; v_gene: TRBV19; abundance: .; CDR3nt: TGTGCCAGTAGTATAGGGCGAAGGACAGATACGCAGTATTTT; CDR3aa: CASSIGRRTDTQYF
len: 14; d_gene: .; j_gene: TRBJ2-1; v_gene: TRBV7-2; abundance: .; CDR3nt: TGTGCCAGCAGCTCTCGGGCCTACTACAATGAGCAGTTCTTC; CDR3aa: CASSSRAYYNEQFF
len: 15; d_gene: TRBD1; j_gene: TRBJ2-2; v_gene: TRBV11-3; abundance: .; CDR3nt: TGTGCCAGCAGCTTAAATCCGAGGGGGCCCGGGGAGCTGTTTTTT; CDR3aa: CASSLNPRGPGELFF
len: 13; d_gene: TRBD1; j_gene: TRBJ2-7; v_gene: TRBV7-9; abundance: few; CDR3nt: TGTGCCAGCAGCGTTGCAGGGGGCTACGAGCAGTACTTC; CDR3aa: CASSVAGGYEQYF
len: 15; d_gene: .; j_gene: TRBJ2-2; v_gene: TRBV4-1; abundance: .; CDR3nt: TGCGCCAGCAGCGATTGGCAGGGGAACACCGGGGAGCTGTTTTTT; CDR3aa: CASSDWQGNTGELFF
len: 19; d_gene: .; j_gene: TRBJ2-3; v_gene: TRBV19; abundance: .; CDR3nt: TGTGCCAGTAGTGCCCCCTCTGGGAGGGGGCAATGGTACACAGATACGCAGTATTTT; CDR3aa: CASSAPSGRGQWYTDTQYF
len: 13; d_gene: .; j_gene: TRBJ2-7; v_gene: TRBV6-5; abundance: few; CDR3nt: TGTGCCAGCAGTTCAGGGTTAGTCGACGAGCAGTACTTC; CDR3aa: CASSSGLVDEQYF
len: 14; d_gene: .; j_gene: TRBJ1-1; v_gene: TRBV7-8; abundance: .; CDR3nt: TGTGCCAGCAGCTTAAGGCGCATGAACACTGAAGCTTTCTTT; CDR3aa: CASSLRRMNTEAFF
len: 16; d_gene: TRBD2; j_gene: TRBJ2-1; v_gene: TRBV7-3; abundance: .; CDR3nt: TGTGCCAGCAGCCAAACCTTAGCGGGGGGTTTGGATGAGCAGTTCTTC; CDR3aa: CASSQTLAGGLDEQFF
len: 14; d_gene: .; j_gene: TRBJ2-1; v_gene: TRBV6-5; abundance: .; CDR3nt: TGTGCCAGCAGTTGGGGGGGGGCTTACAATGAGCAGTTCTTC; CDR3aa: CASSWGGAYNEQFF
len: 17; d_gene: .; j_gene: TRBJ2-2; v_gene: TRBV5-1; abundance: .; CDR3nt: TGCGCCAGCAGCCCGGTTGCGGGTAGGATAAACACCGGGGAGCTGTTTTTT; CDR3aa: CASSPVAGRINTGELFF
len: 13; d_gene: .; j_gene: TRBJ1-5; v_gene: TRBV30; abundance: .; CDR3nt: TGTGCCTGGAGTGTATATGGCAATCAGCCCCAGCATTTT; CDR3aa: CAWSVYGNQPQHF
len: 14; d_gene: .; j_gene: TRBJ2-2; v_gene: TRBV10-3; abundance: .; CDR3nt: TGTGCCATCGGAACTCAGGGGGGCACCGGGGAGCTGTTTTTT; CDR3aa: CAIGTQGGTGELFF
len: 13; d_gene: TRBD1; j_gene: TRBJ2-7; v_gene: TRBV29-1; abundance: .; CDR3nt: TGCAGCGTTACCGGGACAGGGATCTACGAGCAGTACTTC; CDR3aa: CSVTGTGIYEQYF
len: 14; d_gene: TRBD1; j_gene: TRBJ1-2; v_gene: TRBV29-1; abundance: .; CDR3nt: TGCAGCGTTGTTAGAGGACAGGGGAGCTATGGCTACACCTTC; CDR3aa: CSVVRGQGSYGYTF